Each of the 17 T cell receptor beta chains below was sequenced from the same sample in a study of control samples from healthy donors and cancer patients. TCRdb keeps only in-frame clones here, not all; method: immunoSEQ multiplex PCR. The table lists 100,000 to 150,000 clones, approximately 92% of them singletons. Sequencing was done on a sample of blood. The receptors derive from a young man in good health.

For the CDR3, the DNA is TGTGCCAGCAGCTTAGGTCCAGGGGTAGGATCACCCCTCCACTTT. Translated, it gives CASSLGPGVGSPLHF. The V gene is TRBV7-2, the J gene TRBJ1-6, with a possible D match to TRBD1 (6 bases). The CDR3 has 15 residues. The germline V and J ends were trimmed by 1 base and 10 bases, with 14 bases remaining between them. Germline lookup yields CDR1 SGHTA and CDR2 FQGNSA.

This chain joins TRBV6-5 and TRBJ2-1; perhaps TRBD1 as D (6 bases). Germline V gives CDR1 MNHEY, CDR2 SVGAGI. V lost 6 bases and J 4 bases, leaving 7 bases between the germline ends. The CDR3 is 12 residues long. CDR3 DNA: TGTGCCAGCAGGGACAGTTACAATGAGCAGTTCTTC. Its translation: CASRDSYNEQFF.

V gene TRBV5-1 combines with J gene TRBJ2-2, with 12 bases matching TRBD1. V was pared by 3 bases and J by 8 bases, with 8 bases of the junction left unmatched. The CDR3 totals 16 residues. Germline-derived CDR1 and CDR2 are SGHRS and YFSETQ. The CDR3 here is CASSSQPGQGAGELFF. The CDR3 DNA reads as TGCGCCAGCAGCTCCCAACCGGGACAGGGGGCTGGGGAGCTGTTTTTT.

This clone was observed a handful of times. The V call is TRBV2, the J call TRBJ2-7; D is perhaps TRBD1 or TRBD2 (5 bases each). V gave up 2 bases and J gave up 5 bases, with 19 bases separating them. The germline V gene encodes CDR1 SNHLY and CDR2 FYNNEI. The CDR3 extends over 16 amino acids. The CDR3 sequence: CASSESGGRYYDEQYF. CDR3 nucleotide sequence: TGTGCCAGCAGTGAATCTGGGGGACGGTACTACGACGAGCAGTACTTC.

The chain is built from TRBV4-2 and TRBJ1-6, with D hard to call. CDR1 and CDR2 (germline): LGHNA, YNFKEQ. The CDR3 contains 15 residues. V lost 0 bases, J lost 8 bases, and 11 bases lay in between. The CDR3 is CASSQDGQNYSPLHF. Here the CDR3 DNA reads TGTGCCAGCAGCCAAGACGGGCAGAACTATTCACCCCTCCACTTT.

This chain joins TRBV7-9 and TRBJ1-1; no definite D call. CDR3 size: 12 residues. Germline V gene data show CDR1 as SEHNR and CDR2 as FQNEAQ (reference sequence). The V end lost 6 bases, the J end lost 6 bases, and 11 bases lay between the germline ends. DNA of the CDR3: TGTGCCAGCAGAGGGCAAGGGCCTGAAGCTTTCTTT. The encoded protein is CASRGQGPEAFF.

V and J are TRBV7-7 and TRBJ2-1; the D gene is possibly TRBD1 (5 bases). Per the germline V gene, CDR1 is SSHAT and CDR2 is FNYEAQ (reference sequence). There are 13 residues in the CDR3. V was clipped by 1 base and J by 8 bases, with 9 bases between them. The CDR3 coding sequence is TGTGCCAGCAGCTTAGAACAGGACGATGAGCAGTTCTTC. Residues: CASSLEQDDEQFF.

The chain has TRBV13 and TRBJ1-3, with D tentatively TRBD1 (5 bases). The CDR3 has 16 amino acids. The germline V and J ends were trimmed by 0 bases and 2 bases, with 11 bases remaining between them. Per germline, CDR1 PRHDT and CDR2 FYEKMQ (reference sequence). CDR3 protein: CASSLGLGRAGNTIYF. Written as DNA, the CDR3 is TGTGCCAGCAGCTTAGGGCTCGGCAGGGCTGGAAACACCATATATTTT. The full variable domain, its missing parts supplied by reference TRBV13 and TRBJ1-3, is AAGVIQSPRHLIKEKRETATLKCYPIPRHDTVYWYQQGPGQDPQFLISFYEKMQSDKGSIPDRFSAQQFSDYHSELNMSSLELGDSALYFCASSLGLGRAGNTIYFGEGSWLTVV.

The gene calls are TRBV6-5 and TRBJ2-7, with 9 bases matching TRBD2. Germline CDR1 and CDR2: MNHEY and SVGAGI. V was pared by 2 bases and J by 5 bases, with 7 bases of the junction left unmatched. The CDR3 runs 15 residues. This chain's CDR3 is CASSYGAGGRNEQYF. CDR3 nucleotides: TGTGCCAGCAGTTACGGGGCGGGGGGGAGGAACGAGCAGTACTTC.

J is TRBJ1-4 and V is TRBV5-1, with D perhaps matching TRBD1 (5 bases). This CDR3 has 14 residues. Germline loops: CDR1 SGHRS, CDR2 YFSETQ. Trimming shortened V by 2 bases and J by 6 bases, and 11 bases separated the two germline ends. The CDR3: CASSFGGSDEKLFF. DNA of the CDR3: TGCGCCAGCAGCTTCGGGGGAAGCGATGAAAAACTGTTTTTT.

This sequence joins TRBV19 and TRBJ2-2, with TRBD1 as a possible D gene (6 bases). Per the germline V gene, CDR1 is LNHDA and CDR2 is SQIVND (reference sequence). Trimming cost V 6 bases and J 1 base, with 15 bases left between them. This CDR3 region has 16 residues. The chain's CDR3 is CASRKPGTLNTGELFF. DNA for the CDR3: TGTGCCAGTAGGAAACCCGGGACACTGAACACCGGGGAGCTGTTTTTT.

The J gene is TRBJ2-1, the V gene TRBV6-5; no clear D gene. Germline CDR1 is MNHEY and CDR2 is SVGAGI. Trimming pared 0 bases from V and 13 bases from J, leaving 19 bases between. The CDR3 has 15 residues. The chain's CDR3 is CASSYSTGGVSPQFF. The CDR3 nucleotides read TGTGCCAGCAGTTACTCGACTGGTGGGGTTAGTCCCCAGTTCTTC.

V and J are TRBV7-3 and TRBJ2-5; no clear D gene. The CDR3 covers 13 residues. Germline CDR1 reads SGHTA; CDR2 reads FQGTGA. V was cut by 4 bases and J by 4 bases, with 10 bases left in between. The CDR3 nucleotides read TGTGCCAGCAGCTCCAGGACCGGAGAGACCCAGTACTTC. Protein sequence: CASSSRTGETQYF.

The rearrangement links TRBV5-1 to TRBJ1-3; D perhaps matches TRBD1 (6 bases). Trimming left V 0 bases short and J 4 bases short, with 11 bases between. The germline CDR1 and CDR2 sequences are SGHRS and YFSETQ. The CDR3 loop spans 15 amino acids. The CDR3 here is CASSLETGRGNTIYF. CDR3 in DNA: TGCGCCAGCAGCTTGGAGACAGGACGGGGAAACACCATATATTTT.

The chain links TRBV2 to TRBJ1-5, with D possibly being TRBD1 (5 bases). This CDR3 has 16 amino acids. Trimming stripped 6 bases from V and 1 base from J, with 16 bases between. In germline, CDR1 is SNHLY, CDR2 FYNNEI. The CDR3 DNA sequence: TGTGCCAGCAGAACCTCGGGGCCAGGAAGCAATCAGCCCCAGCATTTT. The encoded protein is CASRTSGPGSNQPQHF.

CDR3 amino acids: CSAPGQGYTEAFF. As DNA, the CDR3 is TGCAGCGCACCGGGACAGGGCTACACTGAAGCTTTCTTT. The rearrangement links TRBV29-1 to TRBJ1-1, with 9 bases lining up with TRBD1. The CDR3 has 13 amino acids. J gave up 3 bases and V 7 bases, and 6 bases lay outside the gene matches. Germline CDR1 is SQVTM and CDR2 is ANQGSEA.

The chain combines TRBV2 with TRBJ1-3; the D gene is possibly TRBD1 (6 bases). Between the trimmed V and J ends, which lost 6 bases and 2 bases, there was a span of 14 bases. Per the germline V gene, CDR1 is SNHLY and CDR2 is FYNNEI. The length of the CDR3 is 15 residues. In nucleotides, the CDR3 is TGTGCCAGCAGGAGCACAGGGATAGCTGGAAACACCATATATTTT. Residues: CASRSTGIAGNTIYF.